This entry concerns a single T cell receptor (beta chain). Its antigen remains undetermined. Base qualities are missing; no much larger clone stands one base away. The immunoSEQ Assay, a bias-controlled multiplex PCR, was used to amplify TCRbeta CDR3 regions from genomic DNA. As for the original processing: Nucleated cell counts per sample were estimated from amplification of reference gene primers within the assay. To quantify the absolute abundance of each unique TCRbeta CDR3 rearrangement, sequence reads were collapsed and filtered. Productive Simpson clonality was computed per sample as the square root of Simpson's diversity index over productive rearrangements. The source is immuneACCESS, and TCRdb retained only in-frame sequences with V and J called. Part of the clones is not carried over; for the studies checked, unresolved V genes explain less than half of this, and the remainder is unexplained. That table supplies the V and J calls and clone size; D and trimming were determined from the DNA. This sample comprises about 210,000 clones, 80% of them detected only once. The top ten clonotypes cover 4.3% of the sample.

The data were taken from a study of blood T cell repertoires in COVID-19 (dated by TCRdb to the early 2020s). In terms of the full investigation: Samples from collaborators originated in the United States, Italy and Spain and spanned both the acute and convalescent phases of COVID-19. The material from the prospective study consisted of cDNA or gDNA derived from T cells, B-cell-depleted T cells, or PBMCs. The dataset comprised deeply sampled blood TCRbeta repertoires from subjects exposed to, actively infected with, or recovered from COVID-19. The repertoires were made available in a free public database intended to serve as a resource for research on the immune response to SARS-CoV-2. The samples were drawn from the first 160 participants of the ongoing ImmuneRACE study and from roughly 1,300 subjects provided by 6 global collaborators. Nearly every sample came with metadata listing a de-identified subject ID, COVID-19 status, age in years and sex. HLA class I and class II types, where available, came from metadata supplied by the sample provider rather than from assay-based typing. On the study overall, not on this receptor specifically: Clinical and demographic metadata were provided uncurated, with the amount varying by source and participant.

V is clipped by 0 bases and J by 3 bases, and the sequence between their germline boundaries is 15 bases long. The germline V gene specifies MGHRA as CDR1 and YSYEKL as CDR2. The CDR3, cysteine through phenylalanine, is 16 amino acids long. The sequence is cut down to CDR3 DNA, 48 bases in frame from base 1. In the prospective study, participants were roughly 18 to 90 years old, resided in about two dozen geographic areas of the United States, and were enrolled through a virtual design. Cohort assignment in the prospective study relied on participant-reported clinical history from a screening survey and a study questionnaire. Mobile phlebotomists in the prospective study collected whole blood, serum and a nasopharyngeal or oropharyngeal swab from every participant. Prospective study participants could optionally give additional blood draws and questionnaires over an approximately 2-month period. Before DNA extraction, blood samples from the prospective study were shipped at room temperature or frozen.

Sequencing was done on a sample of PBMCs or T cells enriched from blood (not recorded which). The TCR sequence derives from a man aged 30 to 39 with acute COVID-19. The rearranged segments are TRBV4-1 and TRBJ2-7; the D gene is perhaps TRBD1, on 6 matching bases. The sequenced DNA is TGCGCCAGCAGCCAAGATAGGGGGACGGTTAACTACGAGCAGTACTTC. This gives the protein CASSQDRGTVNYEQYF.